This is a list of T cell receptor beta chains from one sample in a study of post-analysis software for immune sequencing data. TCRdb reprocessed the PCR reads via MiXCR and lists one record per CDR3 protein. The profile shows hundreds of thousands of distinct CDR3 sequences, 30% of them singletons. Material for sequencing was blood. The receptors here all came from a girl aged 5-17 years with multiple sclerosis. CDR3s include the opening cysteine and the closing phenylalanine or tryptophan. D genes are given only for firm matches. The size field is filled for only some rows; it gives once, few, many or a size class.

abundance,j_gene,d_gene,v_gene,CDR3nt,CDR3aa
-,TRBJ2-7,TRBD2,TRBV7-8,TGTGCCAGCAGCTTACTCCTAGCGGGAGGCGAGCAGTACTTC,CASSLLLAGGEQYF
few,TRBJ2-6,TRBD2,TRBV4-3,TGCGCCAGCAGCCGGGGAGGGTCTGGGGCCAACGTCCTGACTTTC,CASSRGGSGANVLTF
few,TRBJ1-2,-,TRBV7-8,TGTGCCAGCAGCTTATTAGGACTCTATGGCTACACCTTC,CASSLLGLYGYTF
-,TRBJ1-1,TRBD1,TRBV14,TGTGCCAGCAGCTACGGGACAGTAATTACTGAAGCTTTCTTT,CASSYGTVITEAFF
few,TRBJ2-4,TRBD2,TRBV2,TGTGCCAGCAGGCGGGGGAGTCAGTACTTC,CASRRGSQYF
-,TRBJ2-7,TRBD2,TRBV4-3,TGCGCCAGCAGCCGCGGGACTAGCGGGAGGAACGAGCAGTACTTC,CASSRGTSGRNEQYF
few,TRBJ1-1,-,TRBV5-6,TGTGCCAGCAGCTTGGTGCGGACTTCGAACACTGAAGCTTTCTTT,CASSLVRTSNTEAFF
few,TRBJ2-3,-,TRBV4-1,TGCGCCAGCAGCCAAGATTCGGGGAACCCAGATACGCAGTATTTT,CASSQDSGNPDTQYF
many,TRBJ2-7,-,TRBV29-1,TGCAGCGTCCTCGGATGGTCCGGGTATGGCTACGAGCAGTACTTC,CSVLGWSGYGYEQYF
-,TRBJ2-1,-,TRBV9,TGTGCCAGCAGCGTAGGGGATGATGAGCAGTTCTTC,CASSVGDDEQFF
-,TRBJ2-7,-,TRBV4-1,TGCGCCAGCAGCCAAGTCCAGCAGGCCCTTAAAGACGAGCAGTACTTC,CASSQVQQALKDEQYF
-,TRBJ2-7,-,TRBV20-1,TGCAGTGCACCATACTCCTACGAGCAGTACTTC,CSAPYSYEQYF
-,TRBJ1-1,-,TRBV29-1,TGCAGCGTTGCTTTGGGAGGGTTCACTGAAGCTTTCTTT,CSVALGGFTEAFF
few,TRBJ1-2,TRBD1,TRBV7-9,TGTGCCAGCAGCCTTCATAGGACAGGGGGCAAAGAAAACTATGGCTACACCTTC,CASSLHRTGGKENYGYTF
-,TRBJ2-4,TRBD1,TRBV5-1,TGCGCCAGCAGCTTAACAGGGGGCGAGGGGTCCAGAAACATTCAGTACTTC,CASSLTGGEGSRNIQYF
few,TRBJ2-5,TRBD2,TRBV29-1,TGCAGCGTTGTAAGCGGGAGGGAGACCCAGTACTTC,CSVVSGRETQYF
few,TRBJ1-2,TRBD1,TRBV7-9,TGTGCCAGCAGCTCCTCGGACAGGTTCTATGGCTACACCTTC,CASSSSDRFYGYTF
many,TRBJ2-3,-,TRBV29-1,TGCAGCACCCGCCTCGGCCAAAATCAGTATTTT,CSTRLGQNQYF
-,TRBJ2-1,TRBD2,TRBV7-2,TGTGCCAGCAGCTTAGATTCTTTCGGGGGGGAGCAGTTCTTC,CASSLDSFGGEQFF
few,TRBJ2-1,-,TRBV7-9,TGTGCCAGCAGCTTAGCCCCGGAGGGAAAGTTCTTC,CASSLAPEGKFF
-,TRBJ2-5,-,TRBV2,TGTGCCAGCAGTGACAGAGGGGGGCAGAAGACCCAGTACTTC,CASSDRGGQKTQYF
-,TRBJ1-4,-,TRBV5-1,TGCGCCAGCAGCTCCGATGGGGGCCCTGATGAAAAACTGTTTTTT,CASSSDGGPDEKLFF
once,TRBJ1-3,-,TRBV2,TGTGCCAGCAGTGAGTCCGGGCCTGGAAACACCGTATATTTT,CASSESGPGNTVYF
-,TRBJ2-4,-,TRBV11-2,TGTGCCAGCAGCTTAGTACCCAAAAACATTCAGTACTTC,CASSLVPKNIQYF
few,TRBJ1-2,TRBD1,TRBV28,TGTGCCAGCAGTCTACAGGGGGCCGGCTATGGCTACACCTTC,CASSLQGAGYGYTF
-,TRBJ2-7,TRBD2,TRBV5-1,TGCGCCAGCTCGAATGGGCTAGCGGGAGTTAACGAGCAGTACTTC,CASSNGLAGVNEQYF
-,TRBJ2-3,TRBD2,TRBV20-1,TGCAGTGCCGACACTAGCGGGACACTCACAGATACGCAGTATTTT,CSADTSGTLTDTQYF
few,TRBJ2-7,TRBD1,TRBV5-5,TGTGCCAGCAGCAGGGACAGCAACTCCTACGAGCAGTACTTC,CASSRDSNSYEQYF
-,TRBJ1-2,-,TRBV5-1,TGCGCCAGCAGAATCCGGCCCCTTCCCCCTTATGGCTACACCTTC,CASRIRPLPPYGYTF
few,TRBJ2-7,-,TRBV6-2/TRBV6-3,TGTGCCAGCAGTTACTCGAAGGCAGGGAACGAGCAGTACTTC,CASSYSKAGNEQYF
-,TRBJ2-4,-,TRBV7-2,TGTGCCAGCAGATCCGTAGGGGGTCGTGGAAACATTCAGTACTTC,CASRSVGGRGNIQYF
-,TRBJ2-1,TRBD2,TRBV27,TGTGCCAGCAGTTTATCACTCATAGCGGGAGGATACAATGAGCAGTTCTTC,CASSLSLIAGGYNEQFF
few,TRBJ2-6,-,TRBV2,TGTGCCAGCACAGCGGTCGGGGCCAACGTCCTGACTTTC,CASTAVGANVLTF
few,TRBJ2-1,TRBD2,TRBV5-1,TGCGCCAGCAGTTCTAGCGGGGGGGCGTTGAATGAGCAGTTCTTC,CASSSSGGALNEQFF
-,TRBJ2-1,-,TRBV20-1,TGCAGTGCTTCTAGGACGTACAATGAGCAGTTCTTC,CSASRTYNEQFF
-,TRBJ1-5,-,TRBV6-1,TGTGCCAGCAGTGAAGTCCAGGGTGAACAGCCCCAGCATTTT,CASSEVQGEQPQHF
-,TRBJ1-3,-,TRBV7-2,TGTGCCAGCAGATCCGCCACAGGGATCTCTGGAAACACCATATATTTT,CASRSATGISGNTIYF
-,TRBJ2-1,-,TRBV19,TGTGCCAGTAGTATTGGAGGTTTCGGGCGTGTAGAGCAGTTCTTC,CASSIGGFGRVEQFF
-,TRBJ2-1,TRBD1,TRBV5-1,TGCGCCAGCAGGACGGACAGGGCGGCTGAGCAGTTCTTC,CASRTDRAAEQFF
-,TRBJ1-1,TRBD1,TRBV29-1,TGCAGCGTTGAAGATCAGGGACAGGGGAAAGCTTTCTTT,CSVEDQGQGKAFF
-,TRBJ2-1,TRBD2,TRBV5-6,TGTGCCAGCAGTCCAAGACTAGCTTCCAATGAGCAGTTCTTC,CASSPRLASNEQFF
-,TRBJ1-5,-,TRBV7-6,TGTGCCAGCAGCCCCGGGGGGGGACCGAGCAATCAGCCCCAGCATTTT,CASSPGGGPSNQPQHF
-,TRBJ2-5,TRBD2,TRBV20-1,TGCAGTGCTAGAGATCTCATTTCCAGCGGGGGATGGGGAGAGACCCAGTACTTC,CSARDLISSGGWGETQYF
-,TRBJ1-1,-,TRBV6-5,TGTGCCAGCAGTTTGGCGGTTGCGAACACTGAAGCTTTCTTT,CASSLAVANTEAFF